Below, 17 T cell receptor beta chains from the same sample are listed, as sequenced in a study of T-cell memory formation after mild COVID-19. TCRdb re-called the 5' RACE reads with MiXCR, one entry per CDR3 protein. The table includes 470,000 or so distinct CDR3 sequences, about a sixth detected once. What was sequenced was PBMCs or a T cell subset sorted from them (not recorded which). Source of these receptors: a man aged 18-30 years who had mild COVID-19 (a few samples of this study predate the infection). Cell type and time point are not known.

This clonotype was recorded many times. The V and J genes are TRBV4-3 and TRBJ2-4; D may be TRBD1 (6 bases). V was cut by 6 bases and J by 1 base, with 13 bases left in between. Germline V gene data show CDR1 as LGHNA and CDR2 as YSLEER. This CDR3 comprises 15 residues. The CDR3 bases are TGCGCCAGCAGTCCAGGGGTGGGGGCCAAAAACATTCAGTACTTC. Translated, it gives CASSPGVGAKNIQYF.

This clonotype was seen ten or more times. The rearrangement links TRBV7-2 to TRBJ1-1; tentatively, D is TRBD1 (6 bases). This CDR3 contains 15 residues. Trimming removed 1 base at V and 7 bases at J, with 16 bases between. Germline CDR1 reads SGHTA; CDR2 reads FQGNSA. This CDR3 is CASSLGITGMREAFF. The CDR3 DNA reads TGTGCCAGCAGCTTAGGGATAACAGGGATGCGTGAAGCTTTCTTT.

This clonotype was observed a few times. The chain employs TRBV4-1 and TRBJ2-5; 15 bases are a match to TRBD2. From germline, CDR1 is MGHRA and CDR2 YSYEKL. V lost 4 bases and J lost 4; bases outside the gene matches: 10. This CDR3 contains 18 residues. The DNA for the CDR3 is TGCGCCAGCAGCCGACTAGGACTAGCGGGGGGGCAACGAGAGACCCAGTACTTC. Translation: CASSRLGLAGGQRETQYF.

V gene TRBV7-9 combines with J gene TRBJ1-1; D might be TRBD1 (6 bases). V was pared by 5 bases and J by 4 bases, with 17 bases between. Germline CDR1 and CDR2: SEHNR and FQNEAQ (reference sequence). The CDR3 covers 15 residues. The DNA of the CDR3 is TGTGCCAGCAGCGTCCGGGACAAGGGACTCACTGAAGCTTTCTTT. It specifies CASSVRDKGLTEAFF. Looking up the rest from reference TRBV7-9 and TRBJ1-1 gives the full variable domain: DTGVSQNPRHKITKRGQNVTFRCDPISEHNRLYWYRQTLGQGPEFLTYFQNEAQLEKSRLLSDRFSAERPKGSFSTLEIQRTEQGDSAMYLCASSVRDKGLTEAFFGQGTRLTVV.

This clonotype was recorded a few times. The J gene is TRBJ2-7, the V gene TRBV4-2; TRBD1 agrees at 7 bases. V was clipped by 0 bases and J by 2 bases; unmatched bases: 4. Per germline, CDR1 LGHNA and CDR2 YNFKEQ. There are 15 residues in the CDR3. The DNA for the CDR3 is TGTGCCAGCAGCCAAGATCGACAGGGTCCCTACGAGCAGTACTTC. Amino acids: CASSQDRQGPYEQYF.

J is TRBJ2-7 and V is TRBV25-1; 7 bases are a match to TRBD1. The CDR3 loop spans 18 amino acids. J was trimmed by 3 bases and V by 4 bases; bases with no gene match: 18. Germline CDR1 MGHDK, CDR2 SYGVNS. CDR3 loop: CASSGPGRGFRARYEQYF. CDR3 bases: TGTGCCAGCAGTGGACCGGGCAGGGGGTTCAGGGCCCGCTACGAGCAGTACTTC.

The chain has TRBV7-2 and TRBJ1-2; tentatively, D is TRBD1 (5 bases). Germline V gives CDR1 SGHTA, CDR2 FQGNSA. Deletions cut 5 bases from V and 8 bases from J, with 15 bases between. The length of the CDR3 is 13 residues. CDR3 sequence (DNA): TGTGCCAGCAGCCAACGCTCGGGGGACGGCTACACCTTC. The encoded protein is CASSQRSGDGYTF.

The sample holds a few counts of this clonotype. The gene calls are TRBV10-3 and TRBJ2-3; no clear D. This CDR3 region has 14 residues. Trimming cost V 7 bases and J 1 base, with 12 bases left between them. The germline V gene has CDR1 ENHRY and CDR2 SYGVKD. The CDR3 DNA follows: TGTGCCATCACCGAATCGGCGGGCACAGATACGCAGTATTTT. Protein product: CAITESAGTDTQYF.

This clonotype was seen a handful of times. The rearrangement links TRBV20-1 to TRBJ2-1; 10 nucleotides line up with TRBD1. The V gene end was trimmed by 3 bases and the J gene end by 6 bases; junction bases not matched to a gene: 8. The CDR3 extends over 15 amino acids. Germline-derived CDR1 and CDR2 are DFQATT and SNEGSKA (reference sequence). CDR3 coding DNA: TGCAGTGCTAGTCGGGGACAGGGGACGGGCAATGAGCAGTTCTTC. Its translation: CSASRGQGTGNEQFF.

In this sample, this clonotype turned up many times. J is TRBJ1-6 and V is TRBV7-3; D perhaps matches TRBD1 (5 bases). This CDR3 comprises 15 residues. The V end lost 2 bases, the J end lost 9 bases, and 14 bases lay between the germline ends. Germline V lookup: CDR1 SGHTA, CDR2 FQGTGA. CDR3 in DNA: TGTGCCAGCAGCTTAGGTGGGGGTAGAAGTTCACCCCTCCACTTT. This translates into CASSLGGGRSSPLHF.

V and J are TRBV20-1 and TRBJ1-3; 7 positions match TRBD1. Looked up from germline, CDR1 is DFQATT and CDR2 is SNEGSKA (reference sequence). V lost 3 bases and J lost 2; bases outside the gene matches: 1. This CDR3 contains 13 residues. Here the CDR3 reads CSASGTAGNTIYF. The CDR3 DNA reads TGCAGTGCTAGCGGGACAGCTGGAAACACCATATATTTT.

The rearrangement uses TRBV20-1 and TRBJ1-2; tentative D call: TRBD1 (5 bases). CDR3 length: 14 amino acids. The V end lost 3 bases, the J end lost 3 bases, and 14 bases lay between the germline ends. In germline, CDR1 is DFQATT, CDR2 SNEGSKA (reference sequence). This chain's CDR3 is CSARRPRDDYGYTF. The CDR3 DNA follows: TGCAGTGCTAGGCGTCCCAGGGACGACTATGGCTACACCTTC.

This rearrangement joins TRBV7-2 to TRBJ2-5; D might be TRBD1 (6 bases). Between the trimmed V and J ends, which lost 1 base and 5 bases, there was a span of 11 bases. The germline V gene has CDR1 SGHTA and CDR2 FQGNSA. The CDR3 is 14 amino acids. CDR3 region: CASSLEAGDETQYF. For the CDR3, the DNA is TGTGCCAGCAGCTTAGAGGCAGGGGACGAGACCCAGTACTTC.

This clonotype has only a few counts. The rearrangement uses TRBV7-6 and TRBJ2-1; TRBD2 matches at 11 bases. Germline V gene data show CDR1 as SGHVS and CDR2 as FNYEAQ. The CDR3 covers 17 residues. The J segment lost 1 base and the V segment lost 6 bases, leaving 8 bases of the junction unmatched. CDR3 nucleotide sequence: TGTGCCAGCAGTCCTCACCTAGCGGGGGGTTCCTACAATGAGCAGTTCTTC. Translated: CASSPHLAGGSYNEQFF. Filled out from reference TRBV7-6 and TRBJ2-1, the complete variable domain reads GAGVSQSPRYKVTKRGQDVALRCDPISGHVSLYWYRQALGQGPEFLTYFNYEAQQDKSGLPNDRFSAERPEGSISTLTIQRTEQRDSAMYRCASSPHLAGGSYNEQFFGPGTRLTVL.

The chain couples TRBV15 to TRBJ2-5; 9 bases line up with TRBD2. The junction had 13 bases not matched to a gene; V was cut back by 6 bases and J by 5 bases. CDR1 and CDR2 (germline): LNHNV, YYDKDF (reference sequence). The CDR3 is made up of 16 amino acids. For the CDR3, the DNA is TGTGCCACCAGTGTCGCGGGGGGGGCCCTCGGGGAGACCCAGTACTTC. This translates into CATSVAGGALGETQYF.

This clonotype was picked up one time. This rearrangement joins TRBV4-1 to TRBJ1-2; D is unresolved. The CDR3 is 13 residues long. Germline loops: CDR1 MGHRA, CDR2 YSYEKL. V was pared by 4 bases and J by 8 bases, with 14 bases between. CDR3 in DNA: TGCGCCAGCAGCCTCGGCTCAGTCTCGGGCTACACCTTC. Protein product: CASSLGSVSGYTF.

This clonotype has only a few counts. This chain uses TRBV2 with TRBJ2-3; 9 bases fit TRBD1. Trimming took 4 bases from V and 10 from J; bases not matched to a gene: 3. This CDR3 has 12 amino acids. Germline loops: CDR1 SNHLY, CDR2 FYNNEI. The CDR3 bases are TGTGCCAGCAGTGGACGGGACAGGGCGCAGTATTTT. Its protein product is CASSGRDRAQYF.